This section outlines one TCR beta chain sequence together with its context. Authors' methods: The authors estimated nucleated cell counts from reference gene primer amplification. This table comes from immunoSEQ multiplex PCR, and its TCRdb copy is limited to in-frame clones, with some not included. V and J calls and clone size follow that table, whereas D and trimming were derived from the DNA. The repertoire includes under 250,000 clones, around 86% of them detected once, and about 7.1% sits in the top ten. This sample was taken from a study of blood T cell repertoires in COVID-19. About the research overall: Samples representing acute and convalescent COVID-19 were sourced from the United States, Italy and Spain. From T cells, B-cell-depleted T cells, or PBMCs came the material, which was cDNA or gDNA.

Material for sequencing was peripheral blood. The clonotype comes from a woman aged 70-85 years with active or convalescent COVID-19.

The DNA of the CDR3 is TGTGCCAGCAGCCAAACAGGGAACTCTGGAAACACCATATATTTT. Protein sequence: CASSQTGNSGNTIYF. The rearrangement links TRBV3-1 (or the pseudogene TRBV3-2) to TRBJ1-3, with D possibly matching TRBD1 (6 bases). V was pared by 2 bases and J by 0 bases, with 8 bases between. The CDR3 totals 15 residues. In germline, CDR1 is LGHDT, CDR2 YNNKEL (reference sequence).